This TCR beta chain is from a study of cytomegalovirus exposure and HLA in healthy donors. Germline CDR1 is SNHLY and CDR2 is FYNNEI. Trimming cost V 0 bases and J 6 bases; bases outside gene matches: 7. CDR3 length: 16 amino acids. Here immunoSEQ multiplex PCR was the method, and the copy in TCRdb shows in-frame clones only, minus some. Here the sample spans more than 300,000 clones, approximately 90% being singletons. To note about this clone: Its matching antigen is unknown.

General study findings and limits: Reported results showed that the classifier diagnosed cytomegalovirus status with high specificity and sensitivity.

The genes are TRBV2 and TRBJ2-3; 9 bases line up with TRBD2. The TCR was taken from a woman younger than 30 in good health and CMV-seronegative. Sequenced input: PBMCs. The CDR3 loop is CASSEAHGGGADTQYF. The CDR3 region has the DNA TGTGCCAGCAGTGAAGCGCACGGCGGGGGGGCCGATACGCAGTATTTT. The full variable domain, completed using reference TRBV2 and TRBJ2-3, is EPEVTQTPSHQVTQMGQEVILRCVPISNHLYFYWYRQILGQKVEFLVSFYNNEISEKSEIFDDQFSVERPDGSNFTLKIRSTKLEDSAMYFCASSEAHGGGADTQYFGPGTRLTVL.